These 32 T cell receptor beta chains were all obtained from the same sample, sequenced in a study of cytomegalovirus exposure and HLA in healthy donors. Researchers ran the PCR with 60 Vbeta and 13 Jbeta primers. Sequencing was performed with immunoSEQ multiplex PCR; in TCRdb, only in-frame clones are kept and a portion is missing. The sample lists some 160,000 clones, roughly 88% occurring once. Sequencing used PBMCs. These receptors were collected from a middle-aged man in good health and CMV-seropositive.

J is TRBJ2-2 and V is TRBV6-5; D perhaps matches TRBD1 (7 bases). This CDR3 contains 15 residues. Trimming cost V 4 bases and J 5 bases, with 14 bases left between them. Germline loops: CDR1 MNHEY, CDR2 SVGAGI. The CDR3 protein is CASSLNRGGTGELFF. The CDR3 region has the DNA TGTGCCAGCAGTTTAAACAGGGGAGGTACCGGGGAGCTGTTTTTT.

V is TRBV7-2 and J is TRBJ2-1; 8 bases line up with TRBD1. V lost 5 bases, J lost 6 bases, and 12 bases stayed unmatched. The CDR3 is 16 amino acids. Germline V gene data show CDR1 as SGHTA and CDR2 as FQGNSA. CDR3 coding DNA: TGTGCCAGCAGCGTTCACAGGGGGGAATACGGCAATGAGCAGTTCTTC. Residues: CASSVHRGEYGNEQFF.

V gene TRBV5-1 combines with J gene TRBJ2-7, with 8 bases fitting TRBD1. Germline V gives CDR1 SGHRS, CDR2 YFSETQ. The CDR3 totals 15 residues. The V gene end was trimmed by 3 bases and the J gene end by 6 bases; junction bases not matched to a gene: 11. As DNA, the CDR3 is TGCGCCAGCAGCTGGGCGACAGGGGCAGGACGCGAGCAGTACGTC. Encoded protein: CASSWATGAGREQYV.

This chain connects TRBV6-1 to TRBJ2-1; 13 bases fit TRBD2. Germline trimming cut 11 bases from V and 3 bases from J; bases unmatched to any gene: 7. Germline assignment: CDR1 MNHNS and CDR2 SASEGT. The length of the CDR3 is 15 residues. Here the CDR3 DNA reads TGTGCCCACCGACTAGCGGGGGGTGGCTACAATGAGCAGTTCTTC. Protein product: CAHRLAGGGYNEQFF.

This clone has more than one count but fewer than ten. The gene calls are TRBV4-1 and TRBJ1-1; D may be TRBD1 (6 bases). V lost 0 bases, J lost 5 bases, and 13 bases lay in between. The CDR3 sequence is 15 residues long. From germline, CDR1 is MGHRA and CDR2 YSYEKL. This CDR3 is CASSQDRLRGTEAFF. DNA of the CDR3: TGCGCCAGCAGCCAAGATCGGCTCAGGGGAACTGAAGCTTTCTTT.

This rearrangement joins TRBV18 to TRBJ2-3, with a possible D match to TRBD2 (5 bases). V dropped 3 bases and J dropped 7 bases, with 17 bases sitting between them. From germline, CDR1 is KGHSH and CDR2 LQKENI. CDR3 length: 15 amino acids. The CDR3, as DNA: TGTGCCAGCTCACCGAATCGCGGAATAGCGTATACGCAGTATTTT. Protein: CASSPNRGIAYTQYF.

The gene calls are TRBV19 and TRBJ2-4; no clear D. The CDR3 is made up of 14 amino acids. The V and J ends lost 7 bases and 3 bases respectively, with 13 bases between them. The germline CDR1 and CDR2 sequences are LNHDA and SQIVND (reference sequence). The CDR3 protein is CASIGDVGKNIQYF. The CDR3 DNA reads as TGTGCCAGTATCGGAGATGTTGGCAAAAACATTCAGTACTTC.

This sequence joins TRBV5-1 and TRBJ2-2; 12 nucleotides line up with TRBD2. This CDR3 has 15 residues. V lost 4 bases and J lost 5; bases outside the gene matches: 3. Germline lookup yields CDR1 SGHRS and CDR2 YFSETQ. Here the CDR3 reads CASSETSGGTGELFF. CDR3 nucleotide sequence: TGCGCCAGCAGCGAGACTAGCGGGGGAACCGGGGAGCTGTTTTTT.

This rearrangement joins TRBV29-1 to TRBJ1-2; a possible D gene is TRBD1 (5 bases). Deletions cut 1 base from V and 3 bases from J, with 6 bases between. CDR3 size: 12 residues. Germline CDR1 reads SQVTM; CDR2 reads ANQGSEA. CDR3 nucleotide sequence: TGCAGCGTTGAAGGACAGCACTATGGCTACACCTTC. As protein: CSVEGQHYGYTF. Full variable domain (remainder filled in from reference TRBV29-1 and TRBJ1-2): SAVISQKPSRDICQRGTSLTIQCQVDSQVTMMFWYRQQPGQSLTLIATANQGSEATYESGFVIDKFPISRPNLTFSTLTVSNMSPEDSSIYLCSVEGQHYGYTFGSGTRLTVV.

V and J are TRBV18 and TRBJ2-7; 14 bases match TRBD2. This CDR3 region has 14 residues. The germline V gene has CDR1 KGHSH and CDR2 LQKENI. V lost 5 bases and J lost 6; bases outside the gene matches: 3. Here the CDR3 DNA reads TGTGCCAGCTCAGGGACTAGCGGGAGAGGCGAGCAGTACGTC. This codes for CASSGTSGRGEQYV.

V usage is TRBV6-1 and J usage is TRBJ2-5; D is ambiguous. The CDR3 extends over 13 amino acids. Germline lookup yields CDR1 MNHNS and CDR2 SASEGT. Trimming shortened V by 1 base and J by 4 bases, and 7 bases separated the two germline ends. CDR3 in DNA: TGTGCCAGCAGTGAAGACACTACAGAGACCCAGTACTTC. Amino acids: CASSEDTTETQYF.

This sequence joins TRBV27 and TRBJ2-2; D remains ambiguous. V was trimmed by 4 bases and J by 7 bases, leaving 4 bases between them. CDR1 and CDR2 (germline): MNHEY, SMNVEV (reference sequence). The CDR3 is 11 residues long. This chain's CDR3 is CASSSYGELFF. The DNA for the CDR3 is TGTGCCAGCAGTTCTTACGGGGAGCTGTTTTTT.

The gene calls are TRBV27 and TRBJ2-7; 7 bases agree with TRBD2. Trimming took 8 bases from V and 0 from J; bases not matched to a gene: 10. Germline V gene sequence: CDR1 MNHEY, CDR2 SMNVEV (reference sequence). This CDR3 comprises 15 residues. This CDR3 reads CASPTGTISSYEQYV. CDR3 nucleotides: TGTGCCAGCCCCACCGGGACTATAAGCTCCTACGAGCAGTACGTC.

This sequence joins TRBV6-4 and TRBJ2-2; TRBD2 matches 11 bases. CDR3 length: 17 residues. Germline V gene lookup returns CDR1 MRHNA and CDR2 SNTAGT. V lost 8 bases and J lost 3; bases outside the gene matches: 11. The CDR3, as DNA: TGTGCCAGCCGGGGACTAGCGGATGGAGTGGACACCGGGGAGCTGTTTTTT. Amino acids: CASRGLADGVDTGELFF.

In DNA form, the CDR3 reads TGTGCCATCAGTGAGTCCAAGCGAAGCTCCTACAATGAGCAGTTCTTC. This sequence encodes CAISESKRSSYNEQFF. The gene calls are TRBV10-3 and TRBJ2-1; D unresolved. V was pared by 0 bases and J by 0 bases, with 9 bases between. This CDR3 has 16 residues. Germline V gene sequence: CDR1 ENHRY, CDR2 SYGVKD.

This chain uses TRBV11-2 with TRBJ2-1, with TRBD1 as a possible D gene (5 bases). Germline lookup yields CDR1 SGHAT and CDR2 FQNNGV. The length of the CDR3 is 16 residues. The germline V and J ends were trimmed by 1 base and 2 bases, with 12 bases remaining between them. CDR3: CASSLGLQGPYNEQFF. The CDR3 DNA reads TGTGCCAGCAGCTTAGGATTGCAGGGTCCCTACAATGAGCAGTTCTTC.

This sequence joins TRBV29-1 and TRBJ1-2; maybe TRBD1 (6 bases). Trimming stripped 5 bases from V and 8 bases from J, with 15 bases between. Germline CDR1 is SQVTM and CDR2 is ANQGSEA. The CDR3 is made up of 12 amino acids. The CDR3 DNA reads as TGCAGCGTTCGGGACACAGGGACCGGCTACACCTTC. The encoded protein is CSVRDTGTGYTF.

Only a few counts were recorded for this clone. The rearrangement uses TRBV2 and TRBJ2-4, with D tentatively TRBD2 (5 bases). Trimming stripped 3 bases from V and 0 bases from J, with 12 bases between. CDR3 length: 16 amino acids. Germline V gene lookup returns CDR1 SNHLY and CDR2 FYNNEI. CDR3 nucleotide sequence: TGTGCCAGCAGTGACGTGAGGGCATTAGCCAAAAACATTCAGTACTTC. Translation: CASSDVRALAKNIQYF. Using reference TRBV2 and TRBJ2-4 for the parts outside the CDR3, the full variable domain is EPEVTQTPSHQVTQMGQEVILRCVPISNHLYFYWYRQILGQKVEFLVSFYNNEISEKSEIFDDQFSVERPDGSNFTLKIRSTKLEDSAMYFCASSDVRALAKNIQYFGAGTRLSVL.

V gene TRBV6-1 combines with J gene TRBJ1-4; 8 positions match TRBD1. Trimming cost V 6 bases and J 3 bases; bases outside gene matches: 6. The CDR3 contains 15 residues. Looked up from germline, CDR1 is MNHNS and CDR2 is SASEGT. Written as DNA, the CDR3 is TGTGCCAGCAGCTCCGGACAGGGCCCTAATGAAAAACTGTTTTTT. Translation: CASSSGQGPNEKLFF.

V is TRBV11-2 and J is TRBJ1-2; TRBD1 is a possible D gene (5 bases). This CDR3 has 15 residues. Deletions cut 1 base from V and 2 bases from J, with 11 bases between. CDR1 is SGHAT and CDR2 is FQNNGV in the germline V gene. CDR3 in amino acids: CASSLGPPGNYGYTF. For the CDR3, the DNA is TGTGCCAGCAGCTTAGGGCCGCCAGGGAACTATGGCTACACCTTC.

This chain uses TRBV7-9 with TRBJ2-1, with 7 bases lining up with TRBD2. The V segment lost 5 bases and the J segment 12 bases; nucleotides outside the gene matches: 25. There are 18 residues in the CDR3. From germline, CDR1 is SEHNR and CDR2 FQNEAQ (reference sequence). CDR3 nucleotides: TGTGCCAGCAGCCCTCCCATGGGGGAGGGTTCTCCTCCTACCCTGCAGTTCTTC. Translated, it gives CASSPPMGEGSPPTLQFF.

V usage is TRBV5-1 and J usage is TRBJ2-1; the D is unclear. CDR1 SGHRS and CDR2 YFSETQ come from the germline V gene. The V gene lost 0 bases and the J gene lost 2 bases, with 12 bases spanning the gap. CDR3 length: 16 residues. CDR3 bases: TGCGCCAGCAGCTTGGCCTCGGGTGGAGCCTACAATGAGCAGTTCTTC. Translated: CASSLASGGAYNEQFF.

V and J are TRBV6-5 and TRBJ2-1, with D tentatively TRBD1 (6 bases). CDR1 and CDR2 (germline): MNHEY, SVGAGI. Trimming removed 6 bases at V and 6 bases at J, with 18 bases between. This CDR3 has 15 residues. The CDR3 DNA reads as TGTGCCAGCAGCCCAAGGGGGAGAATGGCCAATGAGCAGTTCTTC. This sequence encodes CASSPRGRMANEQFF.

V is TRBV6-5 and J is TRBJ1-6, with 7 bases fitting TRBD1. Germline V gene sequence: CDR1 MNHEY, CDR2 SVGAGI. The ends lost 2 bases at V and 6 bases at J; junction bases unmatched: 7. The CDR3 loop spans 16 amino acids. The CDR3 DNA follows: TGTGCCAGCAGTTACAGCTCACAGGGGAGTAATTCACCCCTCCACTTT. Translated, it gives CASSYSSQGSNSPLHF.

The rearrangement links TRBV28 to TRBJ2-5; TRBD2 might be the D (5 bases). Per the germline V gene, CDR1 is MDHEN and CDR2 is SYDVKM. The V end was cut by 7 bases, the J end by 1 base, with 13 bases between. CDR3 length equals 14 residues. CDR3: CASINPRGQETQYF. DNA for the CDR3: TGTGCCAGCATCAACCCCCGGGGCCAAGAGACCCAGTACTTC.

The chain employs TRBV27 and TRBJ2-1; possibly TRBD2 for D (6 bases). Germline V gives CDR1 MNHEY, CDR2 SMNVEV (reference sequence). V was shortened by 0 bases and J by 12 bases, with 15 bases between the two germline ends. The CDR3 spans 14 residues. The CDR3 DNA reads TGTGCCAGCAGTTTATCCGGGACTCCGATAGGGCAGTTCTTC. Translated, it gives CASSLSGTPIGQFF.

DNA for the CDR3: TGTGCCATCAGTGAATTGGGACAGACCTACGAGCAGTACTTC. It encodes CAISELGQTYEQYF. The V gene is TRBV10-3, the J gene TRBJ2-7, with 7 bases identical to TRBD1. Germline assignment: CDR1 ENHRY and CDR2 SYGVKD. The CDR3 contains 14 residues. The J segment lost 2 bases and the V segment lost 3 bases, leaving 4 bases of the junction unmatched.

This clone is a singleton in its sample. The chain couples TRBV7-3 to TRBJ2-1; D perhaps matches TRBD2 (6 bases). Trimming shortened V by 2 bases and J by 9 bases, and 17 bases separated the two germline ends. The CDR3 totals 15 residues. Looked up from germline, CDR1 is SGHTA and CDR2 is FQGTGA. As DNA, the CDR3 is TGTGCCAGCAGCTTAGGCGCGGGATTAGGCGGTGAGCAGTTCTTC. Encoded protein: CASSLGAGLGGEQFF.

The V and J genes are TRBV19 and TRBJ1-2; D not resolved. The CDR3 covers 14 residues. V was pared by 6 bases and J by 6 bases, with 17 bases between. Germline CDR1 reads LNHDA; CDR2 reads SQIVND (reference sequence). The CDR3 spells CASRASGLGDGYTF. The CDR3 DNA is TGTGCCAGTAGGGCCAGCGGGTTGGGAGATGGCTACACCTTC.

This chain uses TRBV6-5 with TRBJ2-2; D might be TRBD2 (6 bases). V lost 4 bases to trimming and J lost 4 bases, with 10 bases between them. Looked up from germline, CDR1 is MNHEY and CDR2 is SVGAGI. The CDR3 is 14 residues long. The CDR3 bases are TGTGCCAGCAGTTTATCTAGCGCCACCGGGGAGCTGTTTTTT. Amino acid sequence: CASSLSSATGELFF.

This clone was observed a handful of times. Other DNA sequences in the same sample also yield this CDR3. The chain links TRBV5-1 to TRBJ2-3, with D hard to call. Trimming left V 2 bases short and J 0 bases short, with 7 bases between. This CDR3 comprises 14 residues. Per germline, CDR1 SGHRS and CDR2 YFSETQ. CDR3 bases: TGCGCCAGCAGCTTAGCAGGAAGCACAGATACGCAGTATTTT. Translating gives CASSLAGSTDTQYF.

This chain links TRBV6-1 with TRBJ2-1; 7 nucleotides line up with TRBD1. In germline, CDR1 is MNHNS, CDR2 SASEGT. The CDR3 has 15 residues. Trimming removed 7 bases from V and 6 bases from J; junction bases left unmatched: 12. CDR3 sequence (DNA): TGTGCCAGCACCTCGGGACAGCTTTCCGTCAATGAGCAGTTCTTC. It translates to CASTSGQLSVNEQFF.